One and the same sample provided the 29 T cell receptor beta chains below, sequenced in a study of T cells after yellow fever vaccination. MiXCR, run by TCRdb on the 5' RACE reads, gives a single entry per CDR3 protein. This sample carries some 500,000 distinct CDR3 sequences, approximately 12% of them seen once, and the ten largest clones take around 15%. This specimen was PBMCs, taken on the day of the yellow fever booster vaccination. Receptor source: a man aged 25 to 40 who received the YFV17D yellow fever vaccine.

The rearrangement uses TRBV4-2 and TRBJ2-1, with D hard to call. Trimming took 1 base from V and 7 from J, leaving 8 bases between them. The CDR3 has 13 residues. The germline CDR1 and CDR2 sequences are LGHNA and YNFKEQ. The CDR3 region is CASSQVGRNEQFF. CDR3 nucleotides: TGTGCCAGCAGCCAAGTAGGGCGGAATGAGCAGTTCTTC.

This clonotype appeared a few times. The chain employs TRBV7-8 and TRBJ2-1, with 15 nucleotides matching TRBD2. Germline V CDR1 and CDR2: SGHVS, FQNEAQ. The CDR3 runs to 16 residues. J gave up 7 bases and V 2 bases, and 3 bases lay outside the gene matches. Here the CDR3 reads CASSLTGLAGGNEQFF. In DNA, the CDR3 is TGTGCCAGCAGCTTAACGGGACTAGCGGGAGGAAATGAGCAGTTCTTC.

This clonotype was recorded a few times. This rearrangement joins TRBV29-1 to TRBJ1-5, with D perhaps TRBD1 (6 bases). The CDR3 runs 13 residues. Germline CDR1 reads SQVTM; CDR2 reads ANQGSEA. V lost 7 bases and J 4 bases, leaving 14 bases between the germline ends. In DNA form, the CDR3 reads TGCAGCGCCCTGGAGGACAGAAATCAGCCCCAGCATTTT. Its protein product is CSALEDRNQPQHF. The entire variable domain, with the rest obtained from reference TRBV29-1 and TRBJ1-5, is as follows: SAVISQKPSRDICQRGTSLTIQCQVDSQVTMMFWYRQQPGQSLTLIATANQGSEATYESGFVIDKFPISRPNLTFSTLTVSNMSPEDSSIYLCSALEDRNQPQHFGDGTRLSIL.

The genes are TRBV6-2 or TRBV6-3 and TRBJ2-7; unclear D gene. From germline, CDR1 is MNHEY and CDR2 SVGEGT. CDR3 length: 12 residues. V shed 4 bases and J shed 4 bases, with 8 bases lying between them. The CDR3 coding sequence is TGTGCCAGCAGTTCGTATCAGTACGAGCAGTACTTC. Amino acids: CASSSYQYEQYF.

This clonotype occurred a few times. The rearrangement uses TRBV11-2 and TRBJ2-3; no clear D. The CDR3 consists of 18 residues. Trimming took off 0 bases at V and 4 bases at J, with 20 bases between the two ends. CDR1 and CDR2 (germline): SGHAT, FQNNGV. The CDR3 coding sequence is TGTGCCAGCAGCTTAGACCCCCGGACGGCAACATCTGCAGATACGCAGTATTTT. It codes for CASSLDPRTATSADTQYF.

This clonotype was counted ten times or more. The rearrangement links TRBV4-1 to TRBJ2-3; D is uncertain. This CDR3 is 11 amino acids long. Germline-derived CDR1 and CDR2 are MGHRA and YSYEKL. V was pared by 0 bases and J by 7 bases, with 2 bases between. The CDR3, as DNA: TGCGCCAGCAGCCAAGAGAATACGCAGTATTTT. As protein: CASSQENTQYF.

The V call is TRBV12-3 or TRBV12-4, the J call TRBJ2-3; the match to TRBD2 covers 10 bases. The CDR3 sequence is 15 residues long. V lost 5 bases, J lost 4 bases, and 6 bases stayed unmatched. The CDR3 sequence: CASSPLAGVADTQYF. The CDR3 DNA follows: TGTGCCAGCAGTCCCCTAGCGGGAGTGGCAGATACGCAGTATTTT.

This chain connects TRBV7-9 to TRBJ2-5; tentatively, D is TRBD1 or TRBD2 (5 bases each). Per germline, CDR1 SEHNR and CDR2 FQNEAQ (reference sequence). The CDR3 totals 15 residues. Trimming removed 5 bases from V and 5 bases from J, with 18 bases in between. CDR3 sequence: CASSTGPRTWETQYF. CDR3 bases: TGTGCCAGCAGCACGGGACCGAGAACTTGGGAGACCCAGTACTTC. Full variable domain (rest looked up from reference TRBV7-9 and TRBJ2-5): DTGVSQNPRHKITKRGQNVTFRCDPISEHNRLYWYRQTLGQGPEFLTYFQNEAQLEKSRLLSDRFSAERPKGSFSTLEIQRTEQGDSAMYLCASSTGPRTWETQYFGPGTRLLVL.

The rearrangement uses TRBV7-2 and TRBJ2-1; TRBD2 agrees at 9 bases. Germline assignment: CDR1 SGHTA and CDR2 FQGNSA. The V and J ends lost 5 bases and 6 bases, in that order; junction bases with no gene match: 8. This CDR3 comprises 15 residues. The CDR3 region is CASSHSGSKGNEQFF. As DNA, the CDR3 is TGTGCCAGCAGCCATAGCGGGAGCAAGGGCAATGAGCAGTTCTTC.

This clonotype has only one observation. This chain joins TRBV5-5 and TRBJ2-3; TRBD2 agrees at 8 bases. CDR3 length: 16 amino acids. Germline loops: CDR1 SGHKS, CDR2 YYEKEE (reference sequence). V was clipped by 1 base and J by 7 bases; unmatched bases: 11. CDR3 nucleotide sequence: TGTGCCAGCAGCTTGATCACTAGAACTAGCGGAAATACGCAGTATTTT. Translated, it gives CASSLITRTSGNTQYF.

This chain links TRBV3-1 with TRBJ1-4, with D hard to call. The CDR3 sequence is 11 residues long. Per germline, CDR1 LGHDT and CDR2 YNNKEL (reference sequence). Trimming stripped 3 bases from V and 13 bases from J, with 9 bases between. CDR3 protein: CASSQTDILFF. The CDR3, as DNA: TGTGCCAGCAGCCAGACCGACATACTGTTTTTT.

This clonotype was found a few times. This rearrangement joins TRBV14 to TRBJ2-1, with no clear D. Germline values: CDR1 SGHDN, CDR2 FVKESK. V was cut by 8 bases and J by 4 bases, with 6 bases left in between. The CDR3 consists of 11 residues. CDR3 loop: CASARYNEQFF. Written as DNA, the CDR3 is TGTGCCAGCGCGCGGTACAATGAGCAGTTCTTC. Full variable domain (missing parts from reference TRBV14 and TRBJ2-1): EAGVTQFPSHSVIEKGQTVTLRCDPISGHDNLYWYRRVMGKEIKFLLHFVKESKQDESGMPNNRFLAERTGGTYSTLKVQPAELEDSGVYFCASARYNEQFFGPGTRLTVL.

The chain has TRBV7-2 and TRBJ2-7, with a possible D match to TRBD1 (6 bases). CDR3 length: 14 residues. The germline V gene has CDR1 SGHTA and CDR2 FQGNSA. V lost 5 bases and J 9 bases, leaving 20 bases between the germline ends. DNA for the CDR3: TGTGCCAGCAGCCCCCCAGGGGCCCGTGCGGTGCAGTACTTC. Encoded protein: CASSPPGARAVQYF. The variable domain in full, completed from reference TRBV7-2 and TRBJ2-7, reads GAGVSQSPSNKVTEKGKDVELRCDPISGHTALYWYRQSLGQGLEFLIYFQGNSAPDKSGLPSDRFSAERTGGSVSTLTIQRTQQEDSAVYLCASSPPGARAVQYFGPGTRLTVT.

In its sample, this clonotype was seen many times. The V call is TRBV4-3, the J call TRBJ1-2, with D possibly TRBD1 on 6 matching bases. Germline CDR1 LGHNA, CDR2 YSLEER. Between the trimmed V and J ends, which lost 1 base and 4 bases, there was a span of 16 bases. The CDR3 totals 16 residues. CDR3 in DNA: TGCGCCAGCAGCCAAGCCCCGCGGGGGCAGGGCTATGGCTACACCTTC. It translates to CASSQAPRGQGYGYTF.

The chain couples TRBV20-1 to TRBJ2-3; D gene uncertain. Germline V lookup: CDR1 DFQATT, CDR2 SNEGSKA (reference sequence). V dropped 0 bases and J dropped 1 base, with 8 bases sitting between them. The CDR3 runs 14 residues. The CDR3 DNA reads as TGCAGTGCTAGAGACGCGAGCCGCACAGATACGCAGTATTTT. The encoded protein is CSARDASRTDTQYF.

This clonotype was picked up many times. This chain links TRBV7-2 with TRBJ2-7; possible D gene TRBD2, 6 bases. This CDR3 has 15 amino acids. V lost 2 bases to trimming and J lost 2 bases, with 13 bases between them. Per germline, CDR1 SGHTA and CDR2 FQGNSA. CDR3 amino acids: CASSLMRAGTYEQYF. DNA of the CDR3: TGTGCCAGCAGCTTAATGCGAGCGGGTACCTACGAGCAGTACTTC.

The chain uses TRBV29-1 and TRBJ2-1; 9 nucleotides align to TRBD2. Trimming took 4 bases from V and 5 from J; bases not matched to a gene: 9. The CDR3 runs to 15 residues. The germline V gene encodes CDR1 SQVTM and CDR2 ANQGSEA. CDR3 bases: TGCAGCGTTGTGGCTTGGGCTAGCGGGAACAATGAGCAGTTCTTC. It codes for CSVVAWASGNNEQFF.

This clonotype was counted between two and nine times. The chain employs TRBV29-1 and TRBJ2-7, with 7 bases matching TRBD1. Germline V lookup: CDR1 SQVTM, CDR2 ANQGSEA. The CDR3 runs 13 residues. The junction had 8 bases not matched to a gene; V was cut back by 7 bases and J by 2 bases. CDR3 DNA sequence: TGCAGCGCTTCGGGACAGCCCCCCTACGAGCAGTACTTC. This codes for CSASGQPPYEQYF.

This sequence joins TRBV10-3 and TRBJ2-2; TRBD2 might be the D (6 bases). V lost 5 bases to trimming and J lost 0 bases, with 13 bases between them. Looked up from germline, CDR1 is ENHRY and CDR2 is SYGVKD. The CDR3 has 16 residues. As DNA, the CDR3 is TGTGCCATCAGTCCTGAGGAGCGGGCGAACACCGGGGAGCTGTTTTTT. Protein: CAISPEERANTGELFF.

CDR3 nucleotide sequence: TGCGCCAGCAGCGGATCACTAGCGGACCTATACGAGCAGTACTTC. Translated: CASSGSLADLYEQYF. V gene TRBV5-1 combines with J gene TRBJ2-7; 8 nucleotides match TRBD2. The CDR3 loop spans 15 amino acids. With V trimmed by 4 bases and J by 4 bases, 10 bases remained unmatched. CDR1 and CDR2 (germline): SGHRS, YFSETQ.

CDR3 coding DNA: TGTGCCAGCAGTCACCAGGGGGTAGGTCGGGAAAAACTGTTTTTT. Translating it yields CASSHQGVGREKLFF. V is TRBV7-2 and J is TRBJ1-4, with TRBD1 identical over 7 bases. V lost 6 bases to trimming and J lost 8 bases; unmatched junction nucleotides: 12. Germline lookup yields CDR1 SGHTA and CDR2 FQGNSA. This CDR3 spans 15 amino acids.

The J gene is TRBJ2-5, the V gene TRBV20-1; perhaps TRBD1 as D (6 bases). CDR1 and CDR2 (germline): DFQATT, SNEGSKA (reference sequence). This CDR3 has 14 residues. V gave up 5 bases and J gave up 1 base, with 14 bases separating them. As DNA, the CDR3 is TGCAGTGCTGCCCCTCTGGGGGCCCAAGAGACCCAGTACTTC. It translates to CSAAPLGAQETQYF.

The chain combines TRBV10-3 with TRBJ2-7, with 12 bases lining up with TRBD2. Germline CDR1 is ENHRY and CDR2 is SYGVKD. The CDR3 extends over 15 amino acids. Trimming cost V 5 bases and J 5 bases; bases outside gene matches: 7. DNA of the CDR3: TGTGCCATCAGTCCGACTAGCGGGAGTCAAAACGAGCAGTACTTC. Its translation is CAISPTSGSQNEQYF.

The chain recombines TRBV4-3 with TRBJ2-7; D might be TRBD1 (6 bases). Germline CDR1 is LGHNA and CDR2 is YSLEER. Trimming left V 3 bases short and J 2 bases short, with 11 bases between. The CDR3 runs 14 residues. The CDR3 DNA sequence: TGCGCCAGCAGCCAGGAACAGGGCACCTACGAGCAGTACTTC. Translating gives CASSQEQGTYEQYF.

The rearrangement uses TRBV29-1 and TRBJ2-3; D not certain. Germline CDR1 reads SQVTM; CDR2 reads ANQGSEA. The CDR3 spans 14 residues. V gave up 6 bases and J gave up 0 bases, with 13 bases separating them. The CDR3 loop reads CSVRRLESTDTQYF. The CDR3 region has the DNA TGCAGCGTAAGGAGACTGGAAAGCACAGATACGCAGTATTTT.

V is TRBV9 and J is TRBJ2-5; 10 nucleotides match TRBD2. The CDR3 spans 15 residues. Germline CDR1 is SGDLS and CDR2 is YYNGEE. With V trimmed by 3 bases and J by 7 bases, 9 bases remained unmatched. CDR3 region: CASSDSGLAGATQYF. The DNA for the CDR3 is TGTGCCAGCAGCGACTCTGGGCTAGCGGGAGCGACCCAGTACTTC.

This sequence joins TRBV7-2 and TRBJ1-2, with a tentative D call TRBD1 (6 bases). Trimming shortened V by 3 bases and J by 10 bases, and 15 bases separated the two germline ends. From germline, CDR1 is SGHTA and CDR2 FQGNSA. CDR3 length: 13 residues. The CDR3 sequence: CASSLETGEVYTF. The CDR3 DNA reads TGTGCCAGCAGCTTGGAGACAGGAGAGGTCTACACCTTC.

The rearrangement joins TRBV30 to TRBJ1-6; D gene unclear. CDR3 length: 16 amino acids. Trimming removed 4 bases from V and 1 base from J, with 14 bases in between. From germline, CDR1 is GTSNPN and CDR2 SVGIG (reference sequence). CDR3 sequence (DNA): TGTGCCTGGACAGGAGCGACTAAATCCTATAATTCACCCCTCCACTTT. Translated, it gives CAWTGATKSYNSPLHF.

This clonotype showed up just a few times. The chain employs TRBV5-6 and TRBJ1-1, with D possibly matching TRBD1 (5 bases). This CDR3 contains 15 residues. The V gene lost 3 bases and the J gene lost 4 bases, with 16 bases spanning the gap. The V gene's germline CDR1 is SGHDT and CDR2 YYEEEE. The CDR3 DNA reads TGTGCCAGCAGCTGGGGGTCCCGGAGGGGCACTGAAGCTTTCTTT. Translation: CASSWGSRRGTEAFF.